This T cell receptor (beta chain) was observed in a study of control samples from healthy donors and cancer patients. This CDR3 region has 12 residues. Germline V lookup: CDR1 SGHTA, CDR2 FQGNSA. V gave up 3 bases and J gave up 4 bases, with 4 bases separating them. Sequenced by immunoSEQ multiplex PCR; TCRdb stores in-frame clones only, minus some. This sample has about 150,000 clones, with about 93% found just once. The chain uses TRBV7-2 and TRBJ1-5; D is uncertain. The sequencing sample was made of PBMCs. The receptor comes from a man aged 60-69 years with colorectal cancer. CDR3 bases: TGTGCCAGCAGCTTTTTAAATCAGCCCCAGCATTTT. It is translated as CASSFLNQPQHF. Drawing the rest from reference TRBV7-2 and TRBJ1-5, the complete variable domain is GAGVSQSPSNKVTEKGKDVELRCDPISGHTALYWYRQSLGQGLEFLIYFQGNSAPDKSGLPSDRFSAERTGGSVSTLTIQRTQQEDSAVYLCASSFLNQPQHFGDGTRLSIL.